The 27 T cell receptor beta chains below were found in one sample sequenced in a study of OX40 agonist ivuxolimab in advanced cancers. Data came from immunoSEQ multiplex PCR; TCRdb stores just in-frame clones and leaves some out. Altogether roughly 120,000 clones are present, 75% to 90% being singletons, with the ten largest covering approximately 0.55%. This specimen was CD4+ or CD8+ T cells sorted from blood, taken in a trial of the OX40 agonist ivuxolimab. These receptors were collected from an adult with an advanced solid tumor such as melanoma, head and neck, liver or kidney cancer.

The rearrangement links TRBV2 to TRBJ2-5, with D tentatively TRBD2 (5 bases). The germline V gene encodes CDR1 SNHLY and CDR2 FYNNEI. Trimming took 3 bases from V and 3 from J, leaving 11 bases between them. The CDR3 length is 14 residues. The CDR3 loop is CASSEQRRKETQYF. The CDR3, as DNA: TGTGCCAGCAGTGAGCAGCGGCGAAAAGAGACCCAGTACTTC.

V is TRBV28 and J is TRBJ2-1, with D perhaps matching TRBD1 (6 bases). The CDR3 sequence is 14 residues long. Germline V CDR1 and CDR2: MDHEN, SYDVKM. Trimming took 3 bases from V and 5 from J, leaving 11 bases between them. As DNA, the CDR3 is TGTGCCAGCAGTTTCGACAGGCCAAACAATGAGCAGTTCTTC. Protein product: CASSFDRPNNEQFF.

The CDR3 sequence is CASSEGLAADTQYF. CDR3 DNA: TGTGCCAGCAGTGAGGGACTAGCGGCAGATACGCAGTATTTT. The chain joins TRBV2 to TRBJ2-3; TRBD2 agrees at 11 bases. The length of the CDR3 is 14 residues. Germline V gene data show CDR1 as SNHLY and CDR2 as FYNNEI. The junction had 0 bases not matched to a gene; V was cut back by 3 bases and J by 4 bases. Together with reference TRBV2 and TRBJ2-3, the CDR3 gives the full variable domain: EPEVTQTPSHQVTQMGQEVILRCVPISNHLYFYWYRQILGQKVEFLVSFYNNEISEKSEIFDDQFSVERPDGSNFTLKIRSTKLEDSAMYFCASSEGLAADTQYFGPGTRLTVL.

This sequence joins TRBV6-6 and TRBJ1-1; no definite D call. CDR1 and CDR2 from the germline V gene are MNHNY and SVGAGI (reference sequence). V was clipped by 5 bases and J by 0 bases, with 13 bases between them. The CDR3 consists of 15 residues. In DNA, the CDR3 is TGTGCCAGCAGTCCCTTCATCGAGTTGAACACTGAAGCTTTCTTT. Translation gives CASSPFIELNTEAFF.

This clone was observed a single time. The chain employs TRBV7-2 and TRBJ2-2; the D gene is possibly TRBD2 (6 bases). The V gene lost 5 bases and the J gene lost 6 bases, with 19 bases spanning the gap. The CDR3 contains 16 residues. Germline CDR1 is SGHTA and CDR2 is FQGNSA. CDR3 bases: TGTGCCAGCAGCCTCGGGAGTCGATCGGTAGCCGGGGAGCTGTTTTTT. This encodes CASSLGSRSVAGELFF.

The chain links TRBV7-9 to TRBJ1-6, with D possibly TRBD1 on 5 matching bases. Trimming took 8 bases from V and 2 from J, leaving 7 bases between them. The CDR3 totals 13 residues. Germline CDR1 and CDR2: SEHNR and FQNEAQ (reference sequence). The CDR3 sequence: CASGTPYNSPLHF. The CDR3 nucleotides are TGTGCCAGCGGGACGCCCTATAATTCACCCCTCCACTTT.

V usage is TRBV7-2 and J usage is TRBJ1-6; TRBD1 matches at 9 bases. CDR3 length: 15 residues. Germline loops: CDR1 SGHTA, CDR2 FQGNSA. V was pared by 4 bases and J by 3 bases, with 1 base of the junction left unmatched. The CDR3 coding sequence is TGTGCCAGCAGCTCGGACAGGGGCTATAATTCACCCCTCCACTTT. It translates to CASSSDRGYNSPLHF.

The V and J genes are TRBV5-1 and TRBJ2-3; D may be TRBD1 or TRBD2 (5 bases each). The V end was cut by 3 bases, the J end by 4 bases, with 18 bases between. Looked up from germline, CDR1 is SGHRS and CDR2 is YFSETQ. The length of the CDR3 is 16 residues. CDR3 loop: CASSSSGTLSADTQYF. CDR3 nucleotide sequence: TGCGCCAGCAGCTCCTCCGGGACCCTCTCGGCAGATACGCAGTATTTT.

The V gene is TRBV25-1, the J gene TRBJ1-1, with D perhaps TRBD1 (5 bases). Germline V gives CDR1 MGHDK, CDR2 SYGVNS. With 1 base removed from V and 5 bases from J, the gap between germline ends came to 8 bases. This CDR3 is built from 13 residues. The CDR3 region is CASSEFGGTEAFF. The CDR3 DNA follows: TGTGCCAGCAGTGAATTTGGGGGAACTGAAGCTTTCTTT. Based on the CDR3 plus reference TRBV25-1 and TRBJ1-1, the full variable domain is EADIYQTPRYLVIGTGKKITLECSQTMGHDKMYWYQQDPGMELHLIHYSYGVNSTEKGDLSSESTVSRIRTEHFPLTLESARPSHTSQYLCASSEFGGTEAFFGQGTRLTVV.

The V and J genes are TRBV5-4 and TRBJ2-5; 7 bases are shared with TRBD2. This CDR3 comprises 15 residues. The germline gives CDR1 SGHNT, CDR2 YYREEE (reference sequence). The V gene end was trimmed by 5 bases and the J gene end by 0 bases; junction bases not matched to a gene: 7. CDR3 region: CASRPGGTDQETQYF. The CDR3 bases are TGTGCCAGCAGACCGGGGGGTACCGACCAAGAGACCCAGTACTTC.

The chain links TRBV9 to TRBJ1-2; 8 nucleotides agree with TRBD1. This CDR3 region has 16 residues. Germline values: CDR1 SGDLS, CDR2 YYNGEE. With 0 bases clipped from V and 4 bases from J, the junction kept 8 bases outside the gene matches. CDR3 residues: CASSVEAGGAGYGYTF. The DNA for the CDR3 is TGTGCCAGCAGCGTAGAGGCAGGGGGCGCGGGCTATGGCTACACCTTC.

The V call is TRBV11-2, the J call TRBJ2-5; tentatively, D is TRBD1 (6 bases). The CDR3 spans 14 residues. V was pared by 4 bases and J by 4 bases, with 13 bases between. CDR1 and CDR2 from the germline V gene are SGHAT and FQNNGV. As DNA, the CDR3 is TGTGCCAGCAGCTCACAGGGAGTAGGAGAGACCCAGTACTTC. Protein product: CASSSQGVGETQYF.

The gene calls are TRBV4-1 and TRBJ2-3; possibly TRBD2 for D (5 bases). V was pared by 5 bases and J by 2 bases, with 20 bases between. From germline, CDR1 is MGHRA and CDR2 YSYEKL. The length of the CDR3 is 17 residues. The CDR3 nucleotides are TGCGCCAGCAGCTCCGATAGCCGGAGGAAACACACAGATACGCAGTATTTT. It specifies CASSSDSRRKHTDTQYF.

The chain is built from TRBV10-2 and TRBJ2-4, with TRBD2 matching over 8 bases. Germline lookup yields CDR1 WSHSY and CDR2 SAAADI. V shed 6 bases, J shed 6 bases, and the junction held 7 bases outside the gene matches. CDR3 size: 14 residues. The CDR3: CASRERRGGNIQYF. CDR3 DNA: TGCGCCAGCAGGGAAAGACGGGGGGGAAACATTCAGTACTTC.

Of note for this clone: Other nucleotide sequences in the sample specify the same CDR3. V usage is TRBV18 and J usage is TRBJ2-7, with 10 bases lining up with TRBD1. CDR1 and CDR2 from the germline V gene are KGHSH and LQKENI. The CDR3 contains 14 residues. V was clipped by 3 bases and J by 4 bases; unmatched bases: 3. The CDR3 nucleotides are TGTGCCAGCTCACCTGGGACAGGGGTTTACGAGCAGTACTTC. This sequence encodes CASSPGTGVYEQYF.

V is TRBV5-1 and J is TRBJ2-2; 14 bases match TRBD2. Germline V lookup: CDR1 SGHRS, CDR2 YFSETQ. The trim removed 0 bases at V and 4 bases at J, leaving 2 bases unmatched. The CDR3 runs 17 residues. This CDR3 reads CASSLATSGGATGELFF. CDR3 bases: TGCGCCAGCAGCTTGGCGACTAGCGGGGGGGCCACCGGGGAGCTGTTTTTT.

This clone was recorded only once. Written as DNA, the CDR3 is TGCGCCAGCAGCCAGGAATCAGGGGCCGGAGAGACCCAGTACTTC. It yields the protein CASSQESGAGETQYF. The chain employs TRBV4-1 and TRBJ2-5, with D possibly being TRBD1 (6 bases). Trimming removed 3 bases from V and 4 bases from J, with 15 bases in between. Germline CDR1 reads MGHRA; CDR2 reads YSYEKL. This CDR3 has 15 residues.

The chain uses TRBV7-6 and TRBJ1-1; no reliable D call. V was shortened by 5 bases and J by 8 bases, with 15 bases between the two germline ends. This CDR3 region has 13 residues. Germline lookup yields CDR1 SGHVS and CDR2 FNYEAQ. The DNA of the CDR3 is TGTGCCAGCAGCCGCCCGACCGAGGTAGAAGCTTTCTTT. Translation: CASSRPTEVEAFF.

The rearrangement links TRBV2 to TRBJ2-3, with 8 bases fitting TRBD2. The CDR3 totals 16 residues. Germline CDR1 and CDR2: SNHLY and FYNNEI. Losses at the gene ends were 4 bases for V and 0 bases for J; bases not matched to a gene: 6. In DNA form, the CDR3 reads TGTGCCAGCAGTGGGGGCCGGGGGGGGAGCACAGATACGCAGTATTTT. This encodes CASSGGRGGSTDTQYF.

In nucleotides, the CDR3 is TGTGCCAGCAGTGACGTCGCGGAGGGCTATGGCTACACCTTC. This translates into CASSDVAEGYGYTF. The chain recombines TRBV6-4 with TRBJ1-2; no clear D. Trimming pared 2 bases from V and 4 bases from J, leaving 11 bases between. This CDR3 spans 14 amino acids. In germline, CDR1 is MRHNA, CDR2 SNTAGT.

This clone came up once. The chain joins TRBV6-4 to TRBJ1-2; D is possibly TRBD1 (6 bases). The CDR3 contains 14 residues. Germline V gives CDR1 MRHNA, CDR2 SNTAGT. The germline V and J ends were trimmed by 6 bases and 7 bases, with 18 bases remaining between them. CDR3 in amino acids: CASRPGARLSGYTF. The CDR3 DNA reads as TGTGCCAGCAGACCGGGGGCAAGATTGAGTGGCTACACCTTC.

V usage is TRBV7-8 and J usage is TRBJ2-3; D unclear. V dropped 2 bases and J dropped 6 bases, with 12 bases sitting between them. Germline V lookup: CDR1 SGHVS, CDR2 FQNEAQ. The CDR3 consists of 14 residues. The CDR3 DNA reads TGTGCCAGCAGCTTAAATTTTCGGGCTGATACGCAGTATTTT. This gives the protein CASSLNFRADTQYF.

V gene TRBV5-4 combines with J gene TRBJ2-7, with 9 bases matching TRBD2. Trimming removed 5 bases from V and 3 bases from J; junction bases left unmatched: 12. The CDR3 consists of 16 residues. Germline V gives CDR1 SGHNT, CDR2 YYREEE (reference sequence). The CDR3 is CASSTPGLAGNYEQYF. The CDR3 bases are TGTGCCAGCAGTACCCCGGGGCTAGCGGGGAACTACGAGCAGTACTTC.

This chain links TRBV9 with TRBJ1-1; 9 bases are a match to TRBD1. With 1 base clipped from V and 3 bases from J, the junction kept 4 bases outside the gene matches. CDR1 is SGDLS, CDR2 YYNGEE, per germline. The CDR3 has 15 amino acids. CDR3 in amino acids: CASSVIGDRDTEAFF. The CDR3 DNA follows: TGTGCCAGCAGCGTAATCGGGGACAGGGACACTGAAGCTTTCTTT.

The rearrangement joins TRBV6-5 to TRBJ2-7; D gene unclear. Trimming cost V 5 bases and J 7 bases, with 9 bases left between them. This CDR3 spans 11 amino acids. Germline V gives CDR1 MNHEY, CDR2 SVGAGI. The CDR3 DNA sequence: TGTGCCAGCAGTGAGGTGGTAGAGCAGTACTTC. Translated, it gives CASSEVVEQYF.

The CDR3 loop reads CASSFERGGRETQYF. CDR3 bases: TGTGCCAGCAGCTTCGAGCGGGGGGGCCGGGAGACCCAGTACTTC. This chain joins TRBV11-1 and TRBJ2-5; 10 bases align to TRBD2. Germline V lookup: CDR1 SGHAT, CDR2 FQDESV (reference sequence). This CDR3 has 15 residues. Trimming removed 3 bases from V and 5 bases from J; junction bases left unmatched: 6. The whole variable domain, filled in from reference TRBV11-1 and TRBJ2-5, reads EAEVAQSPRYKITEKSQAVAFWCDPISGHATLYWYRQILGQGPELLVQFQDESVVDDSQLPKDRFSAERLKGVDSTLKIQPAELGDSAMYLCASSFERGGRETQYFGPGTRLLVL.

CDR3 in DNA: TGTGCCAGCAGCTTCGGGGACAGGGGATCCCAGCCCCAGCATTTT. It specifies CASSFGDRGSQPQHF. The chain uses TRBV5-6 and TRBJ1-5; 10 bases fit TRBD1. The germline V gene has CDR1 SGHDT and CDR2 YYEEEE. J gave up 7 bases and V 2 bases, and 6 bases lay outside the gene matches. The length of the CDR3 is 15 residues.